This T cell receptor beta chain was recovered during a study of CXCR3-negative and CXCR3-positive naive CD8 T cells. Concerning this clonotype: Its matching antigen is unknown.

Study-level findings and limits: Naive CXCR3-positive and CXCR3-negative cells shared TRBV-TRBJ usage; memory cells diverged.

Germline V gives CDR1 SQVTM, CDR2 ANQGSEA. The CDR3 consists of 14 residues. It was by 5' RACE with UMI labels that the TRB cDNA libraries were prepared. TCRdb reprocessed the 5' RACE reads, keeping one entry per CDR3 protein, no DNA. The specimen's table records approximately 83,000 distinct CDR3 sequences. Sequencing was done on a sample of naive CXCR3- CD8+ T cells from blood. This sample's subset: CD45RO-CCR7+CD27+CD95- naive CD8+ T cells lacking CXCR3 (TNR3-). The sequence was obtained from a human donor in good health. Some clones in this sample may be carry-over from other donors' samples. This rearrangement joins TRBV29-1 to TRBJ2-1; TCRdb names TRBD2, which stays unverified in the absence of DNA. The CDR3 reads CSVEGTSADNEQFF.